The next 11 T cell receptor beta chains were all read from a single sample in a study of blood T cells in healthy people across ages. Sample-barcoded 5' priming and a J-beta primer mix drove a second PCR of roughly 6 to 12 cycles. In TCRdb, the 5' RACE reads were re-called with MiXCR into one record per CDR3 protein. This sample has 1.8 million or so distinct CDR3 sequences, with roughly two fifths found just once. Sequencing input: blood. Every receptor here comes from a human donor in good health.

This clonotype was counted only a few times. The J gene is TRBJ2-4, the V gene TRBV7-8; tentatively, D is TRBD2 (6 bases). The J call is uncertain, as TRBJ2-5 better fits the DNA end. The CDR3 length is 16 residues. The germline V gene has CDR1 SGHVS and CDR2 FQNEAQ. In DNA form, the CDR3 reads TGTGCCAGCAGACCTTCCCCCGGGGGTCCGGAGGAGACCCAGTACTTC. Translated, it gives CASRPSPGGPEETQYF.

This clonotype was recorded a few times. The chain employs TRBV12-3 or TRBV12-4 and TRBJ1-1, with D unresolved. With 5 bases removed from V and 2 bases from J, the gap between germline ends came to 12 bases. The CDR3 extends over 14 amino acids. CDR3 loop: CASSPTRSNTEAFF. Written as DNA, the CDR3 is TGTGCCAGCAGTCCTACGAGGAGTAACACTGAAGCTTTCTTT.

This clonotype was picked up many times. The rearrangement uses TRBV4-2 and TRBJ2-7; D possibly corresponds to TRBD2 (5 bases). CDR3 length equals 12 residues. Germline V lookup: CDR1 LGHNA, CDR2 YNFKEQ. Trimming cost V 4 bases and J 5 bases, with 9 bases left between them. The CDR3 coding sequence is TGTGCCAGCAGCCTTGAGAGGGACGAGCAGTACTTC. Translated: CASSLERDEQYF.

The chain has TRBV7-8 and TRBJ1-5; TRBD1 aligns across 7 bases. Germline trimming cut 1 base from V and 9 bases from J; bases unmatched to any gene: 9. Germline CDR1 SGHVS, CDR2 FQNEAQ. The CDR3 is 15 amino acids. The CDR3 DNA is TGTGCCAGCAGCTTAGGAGGGGGCCCCCAGTGGCCCCAGCATTTT. Its translation: CASSLGGGPQWPQHF.

The gene calls are TRBV25-1 and TRBJ2-7; D not certain. CDR1 MGHDK and CDR2 SYGVNS come from the germline V gene. This CDR3 contains 13 residues. V lost 3 bases to trimming and J lost 5 bases, with 11 bases between them. The CDR3 loop reads CASSDGLGNEQYF. CDR3 in DNA: TGTGCCAGCAGTGATGGGCTTGGGAACGAGCAGTACTTC.

This clonotype has more than one count but fewer than ten. V is TRBV3-1 and J is TRBJ2-3, with a possible D match to TRBD1 (6 bases). This CDR3 is built from 15 residues. Per germline, CDR1 LGHDT and CDR2 YNNKEL (reference sequence). Trimming took 1 base from V and 3 from J, leaving 11 bases between them. The CDR3 nucleotides read TGTGCCAGCAGCCAAGGAGGTAGGGGGACAGATACGCAGTATTTT. Residues: CASSQGGRGTDTQYF.

With regard to this clonotype: A read error is likely, as this CDR3 ends without the conserved phenylalanine or tryptophan. The chain carries TRBV25-1 and TRBJ2-5; tentative D call: TRBD2 (5 bases). Germline V gene sequence: CDR1 MGHDK, CDR2 SYGVNS. Trimming took off 5 bases at V and 0 bases at J, with 7 bases between the two ends. This CDR3 has 13 amino acids. Here the CDR3 DNA reads TGTGCCAGCAGTCTAGCCAACCAAGAGACCCAGTACGTC. Translation gives CASSLANQETQYV.

There are a few counts of this clonotype. The chain links TRBV6-5 to TRBJ2-7; possible D gene TRBD1, 6 bases. The CDR3 is 15 amino acids. CDR1 and CDR2 from the germline V gene are MNHEY and SVGAGI. V lost 8 bases and J 2 bases, leaving 19 bases between the germline ends. CDR3 sequence reads: CASALGAGTTYEQYF. CDR3 in DNA: TGTGCCAGCGCCCTGGGGGCAGGGACCACCTACGAGCAGTACTTC.

The chain is built from TRBV6-6 and TRBJ2-7; unclear D gene. V lost 8 bases to trimming and J lost 4 bases, with 21 bases between them. CDR1 and CDR2 from the germline V gene are MNHNY and SVGAGI (reference sequence). The CDR3 has 15 amino acids. The CDR3, as DNA: TGTGCCAGCCGGAACCCGGGCAGTGGTATATACGAGCAGTACTTC. Its translation: CASRNPGSGIYEQYF.

The chain carries TRBV28 and TRBJ2-7; D unresolved. The closer fit of TRBJ2-5 to the DNA end suggests the J call may be wrong. CDR1 MDHEN and CDR2 SYDVKM come from the germline V gene. CDR3 length: 15 residues. The CDR3 sequence: CASSLSPSIGPTQYF. DNA of the CDR3: TGTGCCAGCAGTTTATCCCCTTCGATTGGTCCGACCCAGTACTTC.

Of note for this clonotype: A junction end diverges from the germline sequence, so it may reflect a read error. This chain uses TRBV7-9 with TRBJ2-3; tentatively, D is TRBD2 (6 bases). Germline CDR1 SEHNR, CDR2 FQNEAQ (reference sequence). CDR3 size: 15 residues. The CDR3 nucleotides are TGTGCCAGCAGCCTCACTAGCCTCTCGACAGATGCGCAGTATTTT. Residues: CASSLTSLSTDAQYF.